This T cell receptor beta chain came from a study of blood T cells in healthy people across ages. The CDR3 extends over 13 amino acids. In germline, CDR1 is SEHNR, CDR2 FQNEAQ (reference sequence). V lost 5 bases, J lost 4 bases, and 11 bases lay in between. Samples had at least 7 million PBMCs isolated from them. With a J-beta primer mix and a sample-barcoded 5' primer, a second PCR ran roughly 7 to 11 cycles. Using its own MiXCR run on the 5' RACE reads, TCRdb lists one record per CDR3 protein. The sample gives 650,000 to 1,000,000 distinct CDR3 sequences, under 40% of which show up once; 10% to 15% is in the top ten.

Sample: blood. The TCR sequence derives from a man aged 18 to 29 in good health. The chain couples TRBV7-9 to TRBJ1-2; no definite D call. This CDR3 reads CASSAGGSYGYTF. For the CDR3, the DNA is TGTGCCAGCAGCGCCGGTGGGAGCTATGGCTACACCTTC.